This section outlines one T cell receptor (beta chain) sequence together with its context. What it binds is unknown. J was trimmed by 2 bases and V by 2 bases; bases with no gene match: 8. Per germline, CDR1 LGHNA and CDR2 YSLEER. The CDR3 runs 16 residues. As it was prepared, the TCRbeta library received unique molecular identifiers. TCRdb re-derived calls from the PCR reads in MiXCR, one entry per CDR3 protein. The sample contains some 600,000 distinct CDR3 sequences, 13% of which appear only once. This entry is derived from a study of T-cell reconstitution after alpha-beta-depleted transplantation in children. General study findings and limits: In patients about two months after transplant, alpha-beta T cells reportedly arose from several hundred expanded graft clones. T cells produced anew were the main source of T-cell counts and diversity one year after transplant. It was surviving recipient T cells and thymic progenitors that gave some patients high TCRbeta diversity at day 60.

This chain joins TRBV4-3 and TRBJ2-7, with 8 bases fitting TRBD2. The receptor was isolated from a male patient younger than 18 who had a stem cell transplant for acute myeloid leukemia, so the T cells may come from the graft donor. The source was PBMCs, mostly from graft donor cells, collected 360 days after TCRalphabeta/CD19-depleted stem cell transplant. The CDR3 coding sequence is TGCGCCAGCAGCCAATCCGGGACTAGGGGTCCCTACGAGCAGTACTTC. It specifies CASSQSGTRGPYEQYF.